The sequence of this T cell receptor beta chain was determined in a study of CD8+ T cells in alopecia areata. Study-wide findings and caveats: Scalp samples also yield sequences from resident alphabeta T cells of normal skin.

Cutaneous lymph node cells were pooled, and they were sorted using CD4, CD8alpha, NKG2D, NKG2ACE and other markers. This clone was counted a few times. What it binds is unknown. Gene labels here are mouse ones. The read ends 4 residues before the CDR3 terminus; that terminus is restored from the germline J gene. Reverse transcribed after extraction, RNA yielded cDNA as the sequencing template. Measured with immunoSEQ multiplex PCR; TCRdb has only the in-frame clones, and not every one. The sample was found to contain 200,000 to 300,000 clones, and every one recurs. The V gene lost 3 bases and the J gene lost 0 bases, with 17 bases spanning the gap. CDR1 and CDR2 (germline): NSHNY, SYGAGN. The CDR3 has 17 amino acids.

This chain connects TRBV13-1 to TRBJ2-3, with D possibly being TRBD1 (6 bases). Material: CD4+ T cells sorted from a lymph node. The sequence derives from a C3H/HeJ mouse with alopecia areata. These mice share the MHC haplotype H2-k. The CDR3 bases that were read are TGTGCCAGCAGTGCCGGATCCGGGACAACTAGTGCAGAA. Translated, it gives CASSAGSGTTSAE. The entire CDR3 protein is CASSAGSGTTSAETLYF.